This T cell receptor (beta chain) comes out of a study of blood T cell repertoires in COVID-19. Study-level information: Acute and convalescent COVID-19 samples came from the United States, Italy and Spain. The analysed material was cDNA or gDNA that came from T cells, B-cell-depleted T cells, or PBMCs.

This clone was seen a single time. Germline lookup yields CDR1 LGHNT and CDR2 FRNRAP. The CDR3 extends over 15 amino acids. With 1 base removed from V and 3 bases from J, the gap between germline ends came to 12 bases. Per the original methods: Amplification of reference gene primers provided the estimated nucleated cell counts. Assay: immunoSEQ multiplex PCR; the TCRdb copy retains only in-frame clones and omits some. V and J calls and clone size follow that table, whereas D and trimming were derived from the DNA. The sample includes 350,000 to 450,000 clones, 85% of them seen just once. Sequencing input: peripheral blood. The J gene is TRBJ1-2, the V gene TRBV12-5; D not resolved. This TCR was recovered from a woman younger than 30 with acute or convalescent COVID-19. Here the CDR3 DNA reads TGTGCTAGTGGTTTGGGAGGGCCAGTCGACTATGGCTACACCTTC. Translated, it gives CASGLGGPVDYGYTF.